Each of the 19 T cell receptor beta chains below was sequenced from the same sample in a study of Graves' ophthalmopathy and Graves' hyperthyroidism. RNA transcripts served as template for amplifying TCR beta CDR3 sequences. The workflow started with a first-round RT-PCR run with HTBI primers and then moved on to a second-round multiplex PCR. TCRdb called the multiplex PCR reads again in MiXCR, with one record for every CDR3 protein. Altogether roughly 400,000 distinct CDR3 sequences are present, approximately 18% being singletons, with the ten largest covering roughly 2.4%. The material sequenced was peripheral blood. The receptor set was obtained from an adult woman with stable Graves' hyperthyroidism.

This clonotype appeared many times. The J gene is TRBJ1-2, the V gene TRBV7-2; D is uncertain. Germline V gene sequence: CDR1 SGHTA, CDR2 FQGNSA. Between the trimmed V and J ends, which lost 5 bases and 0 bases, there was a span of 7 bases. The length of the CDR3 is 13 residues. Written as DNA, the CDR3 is TGTGCCAGCAGCCCCCGGCCTAACTATGGCTACACCTTC. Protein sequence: CASSPRPNYGYTF.

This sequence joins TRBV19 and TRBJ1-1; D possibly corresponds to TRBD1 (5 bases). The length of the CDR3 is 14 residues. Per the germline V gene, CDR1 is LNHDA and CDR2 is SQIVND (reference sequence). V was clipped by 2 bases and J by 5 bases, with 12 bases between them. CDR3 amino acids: CASSIQGAGTEAFF. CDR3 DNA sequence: TGTGCCAGTAGTATACAAGGGGCGGGTACTGAAGCTTTCTTT.

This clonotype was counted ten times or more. As DNA, the CDR3 is TGCAGTGCTAGGTCCACCCGTGTTCTGGGGCGTGGAAACACCATATATTTT. Translation gives CSARSTRVLGRGNTIYF. This chain joins TRBV20-1 and TRBJ1-3, with a tentative D call TRBD1 (5 bases). The ends were cut back, 3 bases at V and 3 bases at J, with 21 bases in the middle. The CDR3 loop spans 17 amino acids. The germline V gene has CDR1 DFQATT and CDR2 SNEGSKA (reference sequence).

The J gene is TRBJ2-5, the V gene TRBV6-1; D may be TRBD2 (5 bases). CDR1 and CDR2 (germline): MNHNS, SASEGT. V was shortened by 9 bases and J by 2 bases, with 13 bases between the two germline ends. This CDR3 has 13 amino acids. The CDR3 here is CASRRTQQETQYF. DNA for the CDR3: TGTGCCAGTCGGAGGACCCAGCAAGAGACCCAGTACTTC.

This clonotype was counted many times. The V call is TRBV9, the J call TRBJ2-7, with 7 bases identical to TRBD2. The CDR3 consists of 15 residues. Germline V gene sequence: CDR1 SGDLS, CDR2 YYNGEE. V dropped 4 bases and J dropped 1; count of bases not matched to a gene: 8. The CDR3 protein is CASSPDAGRSYEQYF. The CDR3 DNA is TGTGCCAGCAGCCCAGATGCCGGGAGGTCCTACGAGCAGTACTTC.

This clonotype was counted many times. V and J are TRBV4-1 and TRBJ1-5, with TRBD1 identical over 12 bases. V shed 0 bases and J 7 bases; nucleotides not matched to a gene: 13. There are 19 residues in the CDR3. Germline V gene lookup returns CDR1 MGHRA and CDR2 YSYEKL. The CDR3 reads CASSQDPGQGARRGQPQHF. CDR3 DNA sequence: TGCGCCAGCAGCCAAGACCCGGGACAGGGGGCGAGGAGGGGACAGCCCCAGCATTTT.

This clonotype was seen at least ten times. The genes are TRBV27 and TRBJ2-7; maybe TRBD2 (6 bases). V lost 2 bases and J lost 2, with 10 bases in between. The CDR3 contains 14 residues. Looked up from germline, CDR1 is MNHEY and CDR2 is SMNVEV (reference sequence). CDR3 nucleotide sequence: TGTGCCAGCAGTTTAGGACTAAACACCTACGAGCAGTACTTC. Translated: CASSLGLNTYEQYF.

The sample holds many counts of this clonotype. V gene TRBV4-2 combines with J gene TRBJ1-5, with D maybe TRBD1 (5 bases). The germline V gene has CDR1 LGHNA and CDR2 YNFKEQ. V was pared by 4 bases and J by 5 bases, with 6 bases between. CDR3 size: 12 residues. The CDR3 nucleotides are TGTGCCAGCAGCCGGGACGATCAGCCCCAGCATTTT. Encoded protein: CASSRDDQPQHF.

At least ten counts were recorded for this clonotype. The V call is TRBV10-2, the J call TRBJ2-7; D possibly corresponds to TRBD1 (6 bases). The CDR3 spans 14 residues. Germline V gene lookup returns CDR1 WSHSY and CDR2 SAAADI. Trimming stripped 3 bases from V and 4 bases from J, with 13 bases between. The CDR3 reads CASSEPRGGYEQYF. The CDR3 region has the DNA TGCGCCAGCAGTGAACCCAGGGGTGGGTACGAGCAGTACTTC.

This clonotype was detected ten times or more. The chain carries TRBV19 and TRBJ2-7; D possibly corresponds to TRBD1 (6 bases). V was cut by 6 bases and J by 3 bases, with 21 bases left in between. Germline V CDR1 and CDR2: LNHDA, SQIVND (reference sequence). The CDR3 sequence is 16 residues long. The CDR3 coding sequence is TGTGCCAGTAGCGATCTGACCACAGGGAATCACTACGAGCAGTACTTC. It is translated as CASSDLTTGNHYEQYF.

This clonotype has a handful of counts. For the CDR3, the DNA is TGTGCCCCCGGGGAACCGAGGGACACTGAAGCTTTCTTT. Translating gives CAPGEPRDTEAFF. This chain connects TRBV7-9 to TRBJ1-1; D call uncertain. The V end was cut by 11 bases, the J end by 3 bases, with 16 bases between. CDR1 SEHNR and CDR2 FQNEAQ come from the germline V gene (reference sequence). The CDR3 loop spans 13 amino acids. The full variable domain, completed using reference TRBV7-9 and TRBJ1-1, is DTGVSQNPRHKITKRGQNVTFRCDPISEHNRLYWYRQTLGQGPEFLTYFQNEAQLEKSRLLSDRFSAERPKGSFSTLEIQRTEQGDSAMYLCAPGEPRDTEAFFGQGTRLTVV.

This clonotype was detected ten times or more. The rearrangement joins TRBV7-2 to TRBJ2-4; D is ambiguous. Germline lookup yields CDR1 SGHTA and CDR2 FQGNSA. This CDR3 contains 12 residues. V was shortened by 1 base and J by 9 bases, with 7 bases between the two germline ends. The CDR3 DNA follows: TGTGCCAGCAGCTTAGGGCTGGGCATTCAGTACTTC. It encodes CASSLGLGIQYF.

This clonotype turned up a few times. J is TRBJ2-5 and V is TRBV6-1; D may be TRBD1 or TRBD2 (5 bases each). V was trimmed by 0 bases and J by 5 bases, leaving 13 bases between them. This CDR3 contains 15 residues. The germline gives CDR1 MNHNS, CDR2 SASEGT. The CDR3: CASSEAGDGWETQYF. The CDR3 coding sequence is TGTGCCAGCAGTGAAGCAGGGGACGGCTGGGAGACCCAGTACTTC.

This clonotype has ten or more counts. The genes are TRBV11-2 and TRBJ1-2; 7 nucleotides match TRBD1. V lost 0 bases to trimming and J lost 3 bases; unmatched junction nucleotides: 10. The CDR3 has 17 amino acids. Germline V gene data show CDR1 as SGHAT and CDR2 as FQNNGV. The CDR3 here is CASSLEVRAGGYYGYTF. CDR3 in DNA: TGTGCCAGCAGCTTAGAAGTTCGGGCAGGGGGTTACTATGGCTACACCTTC. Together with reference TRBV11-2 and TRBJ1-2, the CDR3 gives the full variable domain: EAGVAQSPRYKIIEKRQSVAFWCNPISGHATLYWYQQILGQGPKLLIQFQNNGVVDDSQLPKDRFSAERLKGVDSTLKIQPAKLEDSAVYLCASSLEVRAGGYYGYTFGSGTRLTVV.

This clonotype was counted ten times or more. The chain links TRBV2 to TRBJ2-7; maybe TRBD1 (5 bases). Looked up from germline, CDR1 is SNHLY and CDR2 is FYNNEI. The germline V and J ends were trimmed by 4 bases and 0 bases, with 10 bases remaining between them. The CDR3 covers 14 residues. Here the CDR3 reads CASSGTMPSYEQYF. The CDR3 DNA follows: TGTGCCAGCAGTGGGACAATGCCCTCCTACGAGCAGTACTTC.

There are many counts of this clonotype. CDR3 in amino acids: CASSGTGETQYF. Written as DNA, the CDR3 is TGTGCCAGCTCCGGGACAGGGGAGACCCAGTACTTC. The rearrangement links TRBV2 to TRBJ2-5; 9 bases agree with TRBD1. Trimming at V came to 8 bases and at J to 5 bases, leaving 3 bases not matched to a gene. CDR1 is SNHLY and CDR2 is FYNNEI in the germline V gene. The CDR3 loop spans 12 amino acids.

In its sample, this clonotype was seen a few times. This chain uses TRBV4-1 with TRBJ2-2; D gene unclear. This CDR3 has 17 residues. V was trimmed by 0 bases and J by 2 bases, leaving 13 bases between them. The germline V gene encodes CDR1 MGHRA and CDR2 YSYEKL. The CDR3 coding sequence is TGCGCCAGCAGCCAAGATGTGGCTTTTACAAACACCGGGGAGCTGTTTTTT. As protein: CASSQDVAFTNTGELFF.

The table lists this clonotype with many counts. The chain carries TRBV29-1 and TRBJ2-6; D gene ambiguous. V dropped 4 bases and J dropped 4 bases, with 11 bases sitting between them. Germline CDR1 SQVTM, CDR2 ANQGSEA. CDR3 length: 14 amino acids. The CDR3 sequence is CSVVFERGANVLTF. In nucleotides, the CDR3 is TGCAGCGTTGTCTTCGAGAGAGGGGCCAACGTCCTGACTTTC.

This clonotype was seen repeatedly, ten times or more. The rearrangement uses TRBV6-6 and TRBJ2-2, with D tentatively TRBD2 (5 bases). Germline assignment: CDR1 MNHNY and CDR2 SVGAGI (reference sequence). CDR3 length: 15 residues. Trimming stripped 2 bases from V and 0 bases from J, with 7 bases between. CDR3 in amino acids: CASSYVGANTGELFF. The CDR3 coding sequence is TGTGCCAGCAGTTACGTGGGAGCGAACACCGGGGAGCTGTTTTTT.